This T cell receptor beta chain is from a study of blood T cell repertoires in COVID-19. Study details: Donors in the United States, Italy and Spain gave samples during acute or convalescent COVID-19.

Assignment of participants to cohorts was predicated upon participant-reported clinical history. How the authors handled the data: Nucleated cell counts were estimated from reference gene primer amplification. Clones were read by immunoSEQ multiplex PCR, and TCRdb kept only the in-frame ones, dropping some. V and J calls and clone size are copied from that table; D and trimming were computed from the DNA. The sample gives about 300,000 clones, almost 90% of which show up once; around 4.5% is in the top ten. The CDR3 is 15 residues long. J was trimmed by 0 bases and V by 2 bases; bases with no gene match: 0. Germline CDR1 SEHNR, CDR2 FQNEAQ (reference sequence).

The sequence derives from a woman under 30 with acute COVID-19. The specimen was PBMCs or T cells enriched from blood (not recorded which). V is TRBV7-9 and J is TRBJ2-4; 8 bases are a match to TRBD2. The CDR3: CASSLSGGAKNIQYF. In nucleotides, the CDR3 is TGTGCCAGCAGCTTAAGCGGGGGAGCCAAAAACATTCAGTACTTC.